The clone carrying this T cell receptor (beta chain) was seen ten or more times. Its matching antigen is unknown. The sample comes from a study of regulatory T cells in long-lasting Graves disease. V lost 6 bases, J lost 5 bases, and 16 bases lay in between. This CDR3 is 14 amino acids long. The time point here: newly diagnosed GD, antithyroid drugs for less than 3 months. PBMCs were the source of the RNA used for TCR sequencing. Arm-PCR of CDR3 regions and iRepertoire HTBI primers were used to build TCR beta libraries. TCRdb ran MiXCR on the multiplex PCR reads and lists one entry per CDR3 protein. The data show approximately 400,000 distinct CDR3 sequences, roughly a sixth seen once. Broader study findings: Among samples with persistent disease, TRBV28, TRBJ1-2 and TRBJ2-5 were favored.

The sample consisted of peripheral blood mononuclear cells (PBMCs), taken at new diagnosis, from a patient treated with antithyroid drugs. V is TRBV12-3 or TRBV12-4 and J is TRBJ2-5, with TRBD1 as a possible D gene (5 bases). This TCR derives from a female donor with Graves disease. Written as DNA, the CDR3 is TGTGCCAGCAGCCTAGGGGCAGGGATGGAGACCCAGTACTTC. Amino acids: CASSLGAGMETQYF.